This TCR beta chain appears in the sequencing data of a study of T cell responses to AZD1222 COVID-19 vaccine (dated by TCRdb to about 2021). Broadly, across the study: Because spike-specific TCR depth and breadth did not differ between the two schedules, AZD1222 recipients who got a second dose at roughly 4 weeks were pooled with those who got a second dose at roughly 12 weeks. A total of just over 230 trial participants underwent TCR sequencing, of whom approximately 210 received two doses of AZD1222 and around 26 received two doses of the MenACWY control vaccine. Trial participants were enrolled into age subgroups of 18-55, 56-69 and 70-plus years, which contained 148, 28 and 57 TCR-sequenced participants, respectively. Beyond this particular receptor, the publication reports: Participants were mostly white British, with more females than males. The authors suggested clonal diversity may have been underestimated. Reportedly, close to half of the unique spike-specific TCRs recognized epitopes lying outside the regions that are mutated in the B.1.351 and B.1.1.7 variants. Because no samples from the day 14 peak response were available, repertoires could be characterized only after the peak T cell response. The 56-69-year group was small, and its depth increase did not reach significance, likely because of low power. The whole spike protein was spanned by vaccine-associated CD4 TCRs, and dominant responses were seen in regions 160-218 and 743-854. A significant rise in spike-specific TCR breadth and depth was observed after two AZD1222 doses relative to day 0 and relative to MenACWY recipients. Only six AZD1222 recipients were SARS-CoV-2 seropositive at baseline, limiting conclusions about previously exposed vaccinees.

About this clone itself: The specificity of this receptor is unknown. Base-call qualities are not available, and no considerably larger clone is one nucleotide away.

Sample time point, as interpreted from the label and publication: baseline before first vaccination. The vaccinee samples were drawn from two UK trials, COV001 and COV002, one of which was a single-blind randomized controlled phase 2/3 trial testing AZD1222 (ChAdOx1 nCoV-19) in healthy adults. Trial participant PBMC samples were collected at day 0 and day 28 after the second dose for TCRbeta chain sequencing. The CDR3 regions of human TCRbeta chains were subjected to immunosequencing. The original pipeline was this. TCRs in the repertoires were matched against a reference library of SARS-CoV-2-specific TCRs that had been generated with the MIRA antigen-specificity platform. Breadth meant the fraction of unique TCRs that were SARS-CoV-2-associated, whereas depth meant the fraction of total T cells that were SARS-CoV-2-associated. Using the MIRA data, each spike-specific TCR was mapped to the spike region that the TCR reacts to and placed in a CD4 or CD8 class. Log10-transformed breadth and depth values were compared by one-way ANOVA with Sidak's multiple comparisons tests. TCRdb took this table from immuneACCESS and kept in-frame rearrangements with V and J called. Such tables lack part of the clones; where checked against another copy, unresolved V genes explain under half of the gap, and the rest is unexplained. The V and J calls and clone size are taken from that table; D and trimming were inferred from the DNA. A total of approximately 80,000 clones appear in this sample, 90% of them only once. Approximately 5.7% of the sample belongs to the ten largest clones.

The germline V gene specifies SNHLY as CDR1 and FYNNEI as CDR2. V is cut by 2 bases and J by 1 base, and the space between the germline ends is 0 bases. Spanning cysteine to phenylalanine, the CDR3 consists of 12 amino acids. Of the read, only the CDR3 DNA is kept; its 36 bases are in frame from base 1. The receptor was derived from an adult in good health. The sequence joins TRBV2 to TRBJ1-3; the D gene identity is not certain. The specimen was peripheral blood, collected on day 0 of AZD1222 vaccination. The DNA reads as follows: TGTGCCAGCAGTGAATCTGGAAACACCATATATTTT. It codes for CASSESGNTIYF.